This T cell receptor (beta chain) was profiled in a study of shared clonotypes between healthy human individuals. The table came from immunoSEQ multiplex PCR; TCRdb's copy has only in-frame clones and leaves some out. The sample has 2,500,000 or so clones, 90% to 95% seen once. The CDR3 has 15 amino acids. With V trimmed by 3 bases and J by 6 bases, 6 bases remained unmatched. Germline V gene lookup returns CDR1 SGDLS and CDR2 YYNGEE. The material sequenced was naive CD4+ T cells from PBMCs. Noted subset: CD45RA+ positively selected. The origin of this receptor is a man aged 18 to 29 in good health. Some clones in this sample may be carry-over from other donors' samples. V usage is TRBV9 and J usage is TRBJ2-3; 11 bases are a match to TRBD2. CDR3 in amino acids: CASSELAGVLDTQYF. The CDR3 DNA reads as TGTGCCAGCAGCGAACTAGCGGGAGTGTTGGATACGCAGTATTTT. The whole variable domain, remainder taken from reference TRBV9 and TRBJ2-3, is DSGVTQTPKHLITATGQRVTLRCSPRSGDLSVYWYQQSLDQGLQFLIQYYNGEERAKGNILERFSAQQFPDLHSELNLSSLELGDSALYFCASSELAGVLDTQYFGPGTRLTVL.